This TCR beta chain was found in a study of blood T cell repertoires in COVID-19 (dated by TCRdb to 2020 to 2021). At the level of the whole study: The collaborator samples originated in the United States, Italy and Spain and spanned the acute and convalescent phases of COVID-19. The prospective study material was composed of cDNA or gDNA derived from T cells, B-cell-depleted T cells, or PBMCs. Subjects who had been exposed to COVID-19, were actively infected with it, or had recovered from it provided the deeply sampled blood TCRbeta repertoires that made up the dataset. The repertoires were made available in a free public database intended to serve as a resource for research on the immune response to SARS-CoV-2. Samples came from the ongoing ImmuneRACE study (first 160 participants) plus 1,254 subjects from 6 global collaborators. Nearly every sample came with metadata listing a de-identified subject ID, COVID-19 status, age in years and sex. Where available, HLA class I and class II types were taken from metadata supplied by the sample provider and were not determined by assay-based typing. Overall study results and their limits: Clinical and demographic metadata were provided uncurated, with the amount varying by source and participant.

From the cysteine through the phenylalanine, the CDR3 covers 13 amino acids. Solely the CDR3 DNA is kept, with 39 bases framed from the first base. The V end gives up 6 bases and the J end 8 bases, leaving 3 bases in the junction not matched to a gene. The CDR1 and CDR2 encoded by the germline V gene (reference sequence) are MNHEY and SMNVEV. This clone was detected only once. This clone's antigen is unknown. Per-nucleotide qualities are absent, and no much larger clonotype sits a single base away. Each collaborating institution followed its own protocols to collect whole blood in K2EDTA tubes. Collaborator samples were shipped for TCRbeta analysis as frozen whole blood, isolated PBMCs, or DNA extracted from either sample type. TCRbeta CDR3 regions were amplified from genomic DNA using the immunoSEQ Assay, a bias-controlled multiplex PCR. The paper's data handling went like this. The number of nucleated cells in each sample was estimated by amplification of reference gene primers within the assay. To quantify the absolute abundance of each unique TCRbeta CDR3 rearrangement, sequence reads were collapsed and filtered. For each sample, productive Simpson clonality was calculated by taking the square root of Simpson's diversity index across productive rearrangements. TCRdb provides this immuneACCESS table in a form limited to in-frame rearrangements. Some clones are lacking; in checked studies, under half of them reflect an unresolved V gene, and why the rest are absent is not known. D and trimming were read from the DNA, whereas the V and J calls and clone size are those reported in that table. A total of tens of thousands of clones appear in this sample, 90% to 95% of them only once. Clones ranked in the top ten supply approximately 11% of the sample.

Specimen: peripheral blood. This receptor was identified in a human donor in a cohort sampled during active COVID-19. Rearrangement joined TRBV27 to TRBJ2-4, with TRBD2 identical over 11 junction bases. The bases read TGTGCCAGCAGCTTAGCGGGAGGGGACATTCAGTACTTC. The encoded protein is CASSLAGGDIQYF.